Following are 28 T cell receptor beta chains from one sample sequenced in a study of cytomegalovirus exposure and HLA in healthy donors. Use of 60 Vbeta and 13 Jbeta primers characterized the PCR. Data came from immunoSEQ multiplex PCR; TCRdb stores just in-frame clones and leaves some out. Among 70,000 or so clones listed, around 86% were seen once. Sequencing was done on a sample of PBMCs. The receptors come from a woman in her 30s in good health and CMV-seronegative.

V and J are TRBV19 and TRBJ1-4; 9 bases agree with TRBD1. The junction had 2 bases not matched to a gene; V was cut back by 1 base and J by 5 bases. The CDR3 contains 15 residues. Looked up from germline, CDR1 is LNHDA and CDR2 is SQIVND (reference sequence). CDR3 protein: CASSIGGTGNEKLFF. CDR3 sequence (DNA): TGTGCCAGTAGTATAGGAGGGACAGGGAATGAAAAACTGTTTTTT.

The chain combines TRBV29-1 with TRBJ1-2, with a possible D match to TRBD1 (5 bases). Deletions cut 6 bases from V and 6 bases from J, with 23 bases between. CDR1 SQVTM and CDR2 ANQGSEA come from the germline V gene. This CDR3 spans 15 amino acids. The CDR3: CSVGWGQGKPHGYTF. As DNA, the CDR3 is TGCAGCGTCGGCTGGGGTCAGGGTAAGCCCCATGGCTACACCTTC.

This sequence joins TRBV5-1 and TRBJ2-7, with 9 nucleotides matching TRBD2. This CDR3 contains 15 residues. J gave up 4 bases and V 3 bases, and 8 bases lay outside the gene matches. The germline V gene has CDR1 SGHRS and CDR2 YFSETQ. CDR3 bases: TGCGCCAGCAGCTACTTTAGCGGGAGCGGGTACGAGCAGTACTTC. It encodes CASSYFSGSGYEQYF.

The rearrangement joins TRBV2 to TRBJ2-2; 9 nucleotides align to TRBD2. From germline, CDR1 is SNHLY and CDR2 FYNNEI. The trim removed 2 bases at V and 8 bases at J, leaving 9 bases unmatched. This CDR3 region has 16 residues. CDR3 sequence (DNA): TGTGCCAGCAGTGAACGGGGCGGGAGGGCCAATGGGGAGCTGTTTTTT. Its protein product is CASSERGGRANGELFF.

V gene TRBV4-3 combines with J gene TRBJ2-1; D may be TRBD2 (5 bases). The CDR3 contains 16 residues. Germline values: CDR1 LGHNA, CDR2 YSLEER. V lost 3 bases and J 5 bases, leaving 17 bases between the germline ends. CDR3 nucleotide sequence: TGCGCCAGCAGCCACAGCCGGGGAAACCTAGACAATGAGCAGTTCTTC. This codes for CASSHSRGNLDNEQFF.

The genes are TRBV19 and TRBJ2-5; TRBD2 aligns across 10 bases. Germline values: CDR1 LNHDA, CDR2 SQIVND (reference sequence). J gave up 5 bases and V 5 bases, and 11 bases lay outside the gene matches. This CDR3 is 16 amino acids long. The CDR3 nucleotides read TGTGCCAGTAGTTCAAGGGCTAGCGGGAGAATCGAGACCCAGTACTTC. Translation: CASSSRASGRIETQYF. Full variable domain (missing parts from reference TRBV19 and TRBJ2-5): DGGITQSPKYLFRKEGQNVTLSCEQNLNHDAMYWYRQDPGQGLRLIYYSQIVNDFQKGDIAEGYSVSREKKESFPLTVTSAQKNPTAFYLCASSSRASGRIETQYFGPGTRLLVL.

This CDR3 reads CASSLVAGEYEQYF. The CDR3 DNA reads as TGTGCCAGCAGCTTAGTAGCGGGAGAGTACGAGCAGTACTTC. This chain joins TRBV7-2 and TRBJ2-7; TRBD2 matches at 9 bases. CDR1 SGHTA and CDR2 FQGNSA come from the germline V gene. Trimming removed 1 base from V and 4 bases from J; junction bases left unmatched: 2. The CDR3 contains 14 residues.

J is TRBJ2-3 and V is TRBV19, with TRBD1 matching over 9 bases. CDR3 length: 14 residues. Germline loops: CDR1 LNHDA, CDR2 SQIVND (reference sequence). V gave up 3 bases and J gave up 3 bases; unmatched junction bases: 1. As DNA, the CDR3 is TGTGCCAGTAGTATGACAGGGGGAACAGATACGCAGTATTTT. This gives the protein CASSMTGGTDTQYF.

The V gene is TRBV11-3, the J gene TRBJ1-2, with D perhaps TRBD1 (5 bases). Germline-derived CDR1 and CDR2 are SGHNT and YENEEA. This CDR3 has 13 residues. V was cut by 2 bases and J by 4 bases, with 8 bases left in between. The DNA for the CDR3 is TGTGCCAGCAGCTTAACGGGGGGCTATGGCTACACCTTC. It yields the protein CASSLTGGYGYTF.

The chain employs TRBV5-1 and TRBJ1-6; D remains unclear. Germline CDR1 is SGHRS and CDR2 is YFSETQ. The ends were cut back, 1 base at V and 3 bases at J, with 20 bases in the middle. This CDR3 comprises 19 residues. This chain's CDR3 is CASSLNLGSARYYNSPLHF. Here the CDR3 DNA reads TGCGCCAGCAGCTTGAACCTTGGGAGCGCCCGTTACTATAATTCACCCCTCCACTTT.

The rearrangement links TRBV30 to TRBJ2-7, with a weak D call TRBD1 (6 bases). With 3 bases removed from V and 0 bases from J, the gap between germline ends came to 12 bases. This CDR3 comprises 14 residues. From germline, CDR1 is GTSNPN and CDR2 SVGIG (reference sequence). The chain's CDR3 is CAWRDQGSSYEQYF. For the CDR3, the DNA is TGTGCCTGGAGGGATCAGGGGAGCTCCTACGAGCAGTACTTC.

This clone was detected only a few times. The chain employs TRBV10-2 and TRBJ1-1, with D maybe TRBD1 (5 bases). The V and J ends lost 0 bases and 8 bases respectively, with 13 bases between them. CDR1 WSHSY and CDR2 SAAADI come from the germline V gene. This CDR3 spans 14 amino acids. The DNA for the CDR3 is TGCGCCAGCAGTGAGTCCGGGCAGGGCCTCGAAGCTTTCTTT. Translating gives CASSESGQGLEAFF.

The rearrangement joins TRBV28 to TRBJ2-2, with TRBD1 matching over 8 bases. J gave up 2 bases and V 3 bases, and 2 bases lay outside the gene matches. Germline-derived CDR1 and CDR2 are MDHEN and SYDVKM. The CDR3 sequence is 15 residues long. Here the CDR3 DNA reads TGTGCCAGCAGTTTGGACAGGGTTAACACCGGGGAGCTGTTTTTT. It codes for CASSLDRVNTGELFF.

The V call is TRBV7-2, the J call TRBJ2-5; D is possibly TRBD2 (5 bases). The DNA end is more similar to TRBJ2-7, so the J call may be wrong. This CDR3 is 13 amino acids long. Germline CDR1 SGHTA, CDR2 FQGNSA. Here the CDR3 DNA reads TGTGCCAAATGGCTAGCTTGTGTCGACGAGCAGTACTTC. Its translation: CAKWLACVDEQYF.

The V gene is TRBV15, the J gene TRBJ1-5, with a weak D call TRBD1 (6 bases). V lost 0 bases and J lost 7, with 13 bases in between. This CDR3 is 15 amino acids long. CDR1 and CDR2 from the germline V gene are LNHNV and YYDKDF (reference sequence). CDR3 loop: CATSRDGQSSQPQHF. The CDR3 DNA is TGTGCCACCAGCAGAGACGGACAGTCGTCCCAGCCCCAGCATTTT. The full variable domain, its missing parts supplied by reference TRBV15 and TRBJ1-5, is DAMVIQNPRYQVTQFGKPVTLSCSQTLNHNVMYWYQQKSSQAPKLLFHYYDKDFNNEADTPDNFQSRRPNTSFCFLDIRSPGLGDTAMYLCATSRDGQSSQPQHFGDGTRLSIL.

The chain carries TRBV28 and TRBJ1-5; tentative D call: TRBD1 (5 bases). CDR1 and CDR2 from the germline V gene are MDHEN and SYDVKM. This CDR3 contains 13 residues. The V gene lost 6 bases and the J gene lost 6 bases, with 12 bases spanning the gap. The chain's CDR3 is CASRVTGGQPQHF. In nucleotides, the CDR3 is TGTGCCAGCAGGGTTACGGGGGGTCAGCCCCAGCATTTT.

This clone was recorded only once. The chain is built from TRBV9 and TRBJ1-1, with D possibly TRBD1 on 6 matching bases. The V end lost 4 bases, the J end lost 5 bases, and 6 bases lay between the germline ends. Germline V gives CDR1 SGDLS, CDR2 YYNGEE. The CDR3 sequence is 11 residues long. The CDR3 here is CASSRGTEAFF. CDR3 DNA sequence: TGTGCCAGCAGCAGGGGGACTGAAGCTTTCTTT.

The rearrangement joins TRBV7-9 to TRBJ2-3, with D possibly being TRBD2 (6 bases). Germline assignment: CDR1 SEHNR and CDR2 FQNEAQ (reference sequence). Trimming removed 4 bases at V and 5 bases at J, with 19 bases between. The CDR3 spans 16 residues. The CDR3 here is CASSSERLAALDTQYF. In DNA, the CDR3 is TGTGCCAGCAGCTCTGAGCGATTAGCGGCCCTAGATACGCAGTATTTT.

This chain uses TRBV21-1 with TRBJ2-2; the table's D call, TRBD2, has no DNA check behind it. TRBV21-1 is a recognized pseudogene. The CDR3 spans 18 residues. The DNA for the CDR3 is TGTGCCAGCAGCAAAGGGGGAGCCGCCCGCGGGAACACCGGGGAGCTGTTTTTT. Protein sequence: CASSKGGAARGNTGELFF.

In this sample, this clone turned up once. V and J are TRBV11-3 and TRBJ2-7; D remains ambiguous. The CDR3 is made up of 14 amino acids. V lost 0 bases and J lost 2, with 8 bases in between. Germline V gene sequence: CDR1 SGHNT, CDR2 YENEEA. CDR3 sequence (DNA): TGTGCCAGCAGCTTAGAGGCACCCCCCTACGAGCAGTACTTC. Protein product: CASSLEAPPYEQYF. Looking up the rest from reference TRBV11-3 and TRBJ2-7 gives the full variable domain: EAGVVQSPRYKIIEKKQPVAFWCNPISGHNTLYWYLQNLGQGPELLIRYENEEAVDDSQLPKDRFSAERLKGVDSTLKIQPAELGDSAVYLCASSLEAPPYEQYFGPGTRLTVT.

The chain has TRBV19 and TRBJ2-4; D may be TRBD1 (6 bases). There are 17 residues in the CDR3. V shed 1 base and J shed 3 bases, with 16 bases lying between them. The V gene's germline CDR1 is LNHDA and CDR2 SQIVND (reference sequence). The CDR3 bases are TGTGCCAGTAGTATAGTTCAGGGGCGCATCGGCAAAAACATTCAGTACTTC. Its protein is CASSIVQGRIGKNIQYF. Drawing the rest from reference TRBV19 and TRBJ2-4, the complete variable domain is DGGITQSPKYLFRKEGQNVTLSCEQNLNHDAMYWYRQDPGQGLRLIYYSQIVNDFQKGDIAEGYSVSREKKESFPLTVTSAQKNPTAFYLCASSIVQGRIGKNIQYFGAGTRLSVL.

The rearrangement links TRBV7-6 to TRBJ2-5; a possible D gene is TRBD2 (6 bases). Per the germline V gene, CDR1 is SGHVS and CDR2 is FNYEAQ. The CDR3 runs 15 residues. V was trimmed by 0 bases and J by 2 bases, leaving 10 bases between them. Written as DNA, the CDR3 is TGTGCCAGCAGCTTAGCGAAGGGGAGGCAAGAGACCCAGTACTTC. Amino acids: CASSLAKGRQETQYF.

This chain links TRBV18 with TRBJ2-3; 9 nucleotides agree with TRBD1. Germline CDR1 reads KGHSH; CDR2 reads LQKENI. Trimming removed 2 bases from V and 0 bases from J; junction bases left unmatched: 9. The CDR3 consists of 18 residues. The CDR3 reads CASSPRRTGATSTDTQYF. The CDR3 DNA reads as TGTGCCAGCTCACCAAGAAGGACAGGGGCCACTAGCACAGATACGCAGTATTTT.

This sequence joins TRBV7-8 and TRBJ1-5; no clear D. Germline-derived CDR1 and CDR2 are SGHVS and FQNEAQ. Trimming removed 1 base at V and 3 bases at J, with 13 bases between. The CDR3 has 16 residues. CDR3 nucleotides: TGTGCCAGCAGCTTAGTTGGCCGAGGCTTCAATCAGCCCCAGCATTTT. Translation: CASSLVGRGFNQPQHF. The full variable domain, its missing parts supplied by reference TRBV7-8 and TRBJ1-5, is GAGVSQSPRYKVAKRGQDVALRCDPISGHVSLFWYQQALGQGPEFLTYFQNEAQLDKSGLPSDRFFAERPEGSVSTLKIQRTQQEDSAVYLCASSLVGRGFNQPQHFGDGTRLSIL.

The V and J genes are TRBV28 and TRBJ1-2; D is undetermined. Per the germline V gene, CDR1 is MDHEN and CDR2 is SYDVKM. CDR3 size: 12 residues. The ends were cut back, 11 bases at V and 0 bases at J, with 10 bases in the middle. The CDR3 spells CAGRSTNYGYTF. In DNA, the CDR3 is TGTGCCGGGAGGAGTACTAACTATGGCTACACCTTC.

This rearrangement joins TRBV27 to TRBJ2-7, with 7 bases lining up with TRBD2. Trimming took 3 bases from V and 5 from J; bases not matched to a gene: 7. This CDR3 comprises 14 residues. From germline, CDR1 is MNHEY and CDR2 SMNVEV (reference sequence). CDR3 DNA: TGTGCCAGCAGTTTGAGCGGGAACGGGAACGAGCAGTACTTC. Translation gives CASSLSGNGNEQYF.

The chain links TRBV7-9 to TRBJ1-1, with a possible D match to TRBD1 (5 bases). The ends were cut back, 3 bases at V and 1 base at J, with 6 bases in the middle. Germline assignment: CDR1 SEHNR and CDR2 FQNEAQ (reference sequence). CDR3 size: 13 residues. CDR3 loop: CASSFQGNTEAFF. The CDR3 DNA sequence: TGTGCCAGCAGCTTTCAGGGGAACACTGAAGCTTTCTTT. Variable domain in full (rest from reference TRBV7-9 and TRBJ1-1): DTGVSQNPRHKITKRGQNVTFRCDPISEHNRLYWYRQTLGQGPEFLTYFQNEAQLEKSRLLSDRFSAERPKGSFSTLEIQRTEQGDSAMYLCASSFQGNTEAFFGQGTRLTVV.

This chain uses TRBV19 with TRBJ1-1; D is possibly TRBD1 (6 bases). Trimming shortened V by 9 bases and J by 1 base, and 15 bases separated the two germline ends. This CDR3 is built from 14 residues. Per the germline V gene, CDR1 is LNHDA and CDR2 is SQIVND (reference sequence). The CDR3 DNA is TGTGCCAGCGACCCGAGAGGGGGGAACACTGAAGCTTTCTTT. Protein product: CASDPRGGNTEAFF. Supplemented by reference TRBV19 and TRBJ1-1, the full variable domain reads DGGITQSPKYLFRKEGQNVTLSCEQNLNHDAMYWYRQDPGQGLRLIYYSQIVNDFQKGDIAEGYSVSREKKESFPLTVTSAQKNPTAFYLCASDPRGGNTEAFFGQGTRLTVV.